This T cell receptor beta chain derives from a study of response to subunit inactivated influenza vaccine. From germline, CDR1 is MDHEN and CDR2 SYDVKM. The CDR3 is 15 residues long. Between the trimmed V and J ends, which lost 6 bases and 6 bases, there was a span of 21 bases. TCRdb analysed the RT-PCR reads with MiXCR anew, one entry per CDR3 protein. This sample has approximately 230,000 distinct CDR3 sequences, with more than 10% found just once. The material sequenced was non-naive T cells sorted from PBMCs, taken 14 days before vaccination. This chain joins TRBV28 and TRBJ2-7; the D is unclear. This clonotype was sampled from a man aged 50-60 years who received an inactivated influenza vaccine. In DNA, the CDR3 is TGTGCCAGCAGCCCTTCCGGTGGCGGTATAGGCGAGCAGTACTTC. This sequence encodes CASSPSGGGIGEQYF.